This TCR beta chain derives from a study of cytomegalovirus exposure and HLA in healthy donors. Study-level information: Roughly 180 million T cells yielded more than 95 million unique TCR beta sequences, as an earlier analysis found.

This clone was recorded once. The antigen remains unidentified. Germline V gives CDR1 SGDLS, CDR2 YYNGEE. V lost 3 bases and J 0 bases, leaving 10 bases between the germline ends. This CDR3 has 15 amino acids. Study outcomes and limitations: It was assumed in the presence/absence analyses that sequencing depth was roughly uniform across donors.

Primers: 60 Vbeta forward and 13 Jbeta reverse. Methods used by the authors: Later reanalysis found roughly 80 million unique TCR beta chains, 10 million to 12 million of them shared. Using immunoSEQ multiplex PCR, the repertoire was profiled, and TCRdb retains in-frame clones only, with some absent. Clonal size and the V and J genes are those of that table, whereas D and trimming came from the DNA. The data hold some 170,000 clones, with roughly 80% observed a single time. The source is a man in his forties or fifties in good health and CMV-seronegative. The sample was PBMCs. The chain has TRBV9 and TRBJ2-4; D perhaps matches TRBD2 (7 bases). CDR3 DNA: TGTGCCAGCAGCGCGGGGGGCCTAGCCAAAAACATTCAGTACTTC. As protein: CASSAGGLAKNIQYF.